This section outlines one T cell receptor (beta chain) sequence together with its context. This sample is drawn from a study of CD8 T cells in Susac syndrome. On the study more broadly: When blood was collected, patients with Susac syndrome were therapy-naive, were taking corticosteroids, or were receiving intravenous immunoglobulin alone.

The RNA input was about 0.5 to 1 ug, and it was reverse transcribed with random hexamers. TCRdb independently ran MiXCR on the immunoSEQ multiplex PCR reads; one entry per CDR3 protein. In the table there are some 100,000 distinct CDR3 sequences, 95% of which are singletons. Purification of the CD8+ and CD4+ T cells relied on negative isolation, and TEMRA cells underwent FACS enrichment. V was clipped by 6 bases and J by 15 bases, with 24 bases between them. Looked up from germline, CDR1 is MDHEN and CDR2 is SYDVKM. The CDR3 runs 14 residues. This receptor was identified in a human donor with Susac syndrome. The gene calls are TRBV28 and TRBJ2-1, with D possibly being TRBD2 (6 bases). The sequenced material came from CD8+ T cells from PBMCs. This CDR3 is CASSADPLKRAWFF. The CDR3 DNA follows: TGTGCCAGCAGCGCGGACCCTTTAAAGCGGGCGTGGTTCTTC. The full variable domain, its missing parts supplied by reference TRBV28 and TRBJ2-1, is DVKVTQSSRYLVKRTGEKVFLECVQDMDHENMFWYRQDPGLGLRLIYFSYDVKMKEKGDIPEGYSVSREKKERFSLILESASTNQTSMYLCASSADPLKRAWFFGPGTRLTVL.